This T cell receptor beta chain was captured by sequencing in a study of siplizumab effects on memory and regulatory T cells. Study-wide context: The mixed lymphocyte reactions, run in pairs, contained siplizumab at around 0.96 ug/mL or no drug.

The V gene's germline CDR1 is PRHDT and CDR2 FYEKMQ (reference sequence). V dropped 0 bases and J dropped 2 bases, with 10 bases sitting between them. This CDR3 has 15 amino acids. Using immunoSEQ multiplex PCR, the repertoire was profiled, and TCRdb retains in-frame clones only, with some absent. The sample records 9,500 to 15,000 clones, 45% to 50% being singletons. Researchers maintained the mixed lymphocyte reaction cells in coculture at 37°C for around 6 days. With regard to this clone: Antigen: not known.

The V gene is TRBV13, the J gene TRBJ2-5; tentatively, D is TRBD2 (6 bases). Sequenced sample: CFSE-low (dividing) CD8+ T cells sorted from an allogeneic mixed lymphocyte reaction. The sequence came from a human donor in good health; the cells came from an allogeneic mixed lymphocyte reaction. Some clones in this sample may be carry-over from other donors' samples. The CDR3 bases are TGTGCCAGCAGCTTAGGCCGGCGGGATCAAGAGACCCAGTACTTC. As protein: CASSLGRRDQETQYF.